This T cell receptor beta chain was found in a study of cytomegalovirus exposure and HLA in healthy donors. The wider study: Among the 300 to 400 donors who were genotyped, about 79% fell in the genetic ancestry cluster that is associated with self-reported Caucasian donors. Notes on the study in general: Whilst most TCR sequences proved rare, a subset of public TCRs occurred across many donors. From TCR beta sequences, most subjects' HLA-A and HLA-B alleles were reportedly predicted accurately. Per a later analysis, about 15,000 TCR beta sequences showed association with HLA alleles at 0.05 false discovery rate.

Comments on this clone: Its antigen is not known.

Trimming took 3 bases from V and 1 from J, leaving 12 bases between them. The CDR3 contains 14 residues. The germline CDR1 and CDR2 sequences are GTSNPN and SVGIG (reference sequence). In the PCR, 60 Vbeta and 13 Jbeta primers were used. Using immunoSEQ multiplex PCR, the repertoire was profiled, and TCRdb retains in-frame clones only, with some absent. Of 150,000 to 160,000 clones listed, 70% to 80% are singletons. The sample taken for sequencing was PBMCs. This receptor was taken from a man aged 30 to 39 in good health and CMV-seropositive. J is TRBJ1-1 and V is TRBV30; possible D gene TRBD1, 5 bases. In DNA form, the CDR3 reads TGTGCCTGGAGGGGGGGACTTACGAACACTGAAGCTTTCTTT. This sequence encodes CAWRGGLTNTEAFF.